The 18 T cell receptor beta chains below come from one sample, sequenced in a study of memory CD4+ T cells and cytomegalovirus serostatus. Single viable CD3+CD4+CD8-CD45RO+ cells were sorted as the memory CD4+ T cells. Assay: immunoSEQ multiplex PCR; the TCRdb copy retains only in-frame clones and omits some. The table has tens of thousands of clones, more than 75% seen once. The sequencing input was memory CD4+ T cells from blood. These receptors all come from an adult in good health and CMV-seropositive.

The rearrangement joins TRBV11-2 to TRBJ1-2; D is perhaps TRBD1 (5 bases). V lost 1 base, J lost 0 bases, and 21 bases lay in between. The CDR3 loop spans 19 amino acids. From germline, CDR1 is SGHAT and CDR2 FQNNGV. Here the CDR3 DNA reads TGTGCCAGCAGCTTAGGGGACCCCCTTAACATCGCGCCTAACTATGGCTACACCTTC. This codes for CASSLGDPLNIAPNYGYTF.

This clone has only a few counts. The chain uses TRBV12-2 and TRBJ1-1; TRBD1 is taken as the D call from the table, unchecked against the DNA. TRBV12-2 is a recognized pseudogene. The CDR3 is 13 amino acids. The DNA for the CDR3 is TGTGCAAGTCGCGACAGGGGCCACGGGGTGGCTTTCTTT. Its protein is CASRDRGHGVAFF.

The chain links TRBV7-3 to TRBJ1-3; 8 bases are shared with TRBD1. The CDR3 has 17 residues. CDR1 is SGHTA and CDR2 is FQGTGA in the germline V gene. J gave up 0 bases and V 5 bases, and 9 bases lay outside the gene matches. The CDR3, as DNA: TGTGCCAGCAGCGCTCAGGGGGCTCCCCTCTCTGGAAACACCATATATTTT. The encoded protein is CASSAQGAPLSGNTIYF.

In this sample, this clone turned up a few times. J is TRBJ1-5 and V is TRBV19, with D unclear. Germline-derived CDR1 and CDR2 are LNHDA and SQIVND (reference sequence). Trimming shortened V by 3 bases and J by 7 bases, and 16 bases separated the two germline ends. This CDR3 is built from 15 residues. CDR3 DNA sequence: TGTGCCAGTAGTATCAGTAGGGTCGGAGGACAGCCCCAGCATTTT. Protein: CASSISRVGGQPQHF.

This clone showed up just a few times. The CDR3 DNA is TGTGCCAGCAGCCCAGGACTAGCCCAGACCCAGTACTTC. This translates into CASSPGLAQTQYF. The chain joins TRBV7-2 to TRBJ2-5; 8 nucleotides match TRBD2. V lost 5 bases to trimming and J lost 6 bases; unmatched junction nucleotides: 5. The CDR3 has 13 residues. Germline V gives CDR1 SGHTA, CDR2 FQGNSA.

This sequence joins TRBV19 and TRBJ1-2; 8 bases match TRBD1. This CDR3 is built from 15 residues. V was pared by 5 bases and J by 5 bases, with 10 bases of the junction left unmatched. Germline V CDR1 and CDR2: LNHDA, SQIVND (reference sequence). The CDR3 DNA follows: TGTGCCAGTAGTCTCGGCGGGACAGGAGGATATGGCTACACCTTC. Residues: CASSLGGTGGYGYTF.

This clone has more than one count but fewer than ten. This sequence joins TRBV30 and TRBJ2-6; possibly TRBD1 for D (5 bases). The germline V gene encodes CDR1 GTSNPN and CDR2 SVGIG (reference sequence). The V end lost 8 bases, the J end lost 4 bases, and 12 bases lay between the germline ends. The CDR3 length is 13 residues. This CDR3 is CAASRAGANVLTF. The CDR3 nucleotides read TGTGCCGCGAGCAGGGCCGGGGCCAACGTCCTGACTTTC.

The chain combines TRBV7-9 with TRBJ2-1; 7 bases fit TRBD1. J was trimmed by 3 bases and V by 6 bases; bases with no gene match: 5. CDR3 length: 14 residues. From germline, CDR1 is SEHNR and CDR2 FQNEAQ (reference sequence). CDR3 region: CASRLGQIYNEQFF. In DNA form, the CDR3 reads TGTGCCAGCAGACTGGGACAGATCTACAATGAGCAGTTCTTC.

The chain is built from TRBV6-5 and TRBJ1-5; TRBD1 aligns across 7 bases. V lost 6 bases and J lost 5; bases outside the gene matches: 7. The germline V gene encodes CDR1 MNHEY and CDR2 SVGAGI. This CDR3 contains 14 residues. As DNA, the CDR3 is TGTGCCAGCAGCGAGACAGGGTATTATCAGCCCCAGCATTTT. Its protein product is CASSETGYYQPQHF.

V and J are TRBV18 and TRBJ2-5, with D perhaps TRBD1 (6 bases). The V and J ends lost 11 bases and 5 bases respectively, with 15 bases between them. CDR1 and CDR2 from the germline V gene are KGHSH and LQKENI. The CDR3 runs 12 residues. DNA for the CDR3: TGTGCCGCGCAGGGGACGGCCGAGACCCAGTACTTC. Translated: CAAQGTAETQYF. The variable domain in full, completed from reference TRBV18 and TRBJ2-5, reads NAGVMQNPRHLVRRRGQEARLRCSPMKGHSHVYWYRQLPEEGLKFMVYLQKENIIDESGMPKERFSAEFPKEGPSILRIQQVVRGDSAAYFCAAQGTAETQYFGPGTRLLVL.

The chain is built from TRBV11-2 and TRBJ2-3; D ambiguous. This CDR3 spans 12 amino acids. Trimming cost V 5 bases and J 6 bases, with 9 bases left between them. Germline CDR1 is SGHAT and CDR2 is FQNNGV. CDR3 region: CASSEDVDTQYF. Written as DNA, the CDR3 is TGTGCCAGCAGCGAAGACGTGGATACGCAGTATTTT.

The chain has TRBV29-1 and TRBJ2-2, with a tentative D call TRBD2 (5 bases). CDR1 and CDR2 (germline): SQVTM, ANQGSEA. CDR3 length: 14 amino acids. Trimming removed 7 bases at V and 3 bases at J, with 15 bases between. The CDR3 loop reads CSASLGRDTGELFF. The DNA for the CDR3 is TGCAGCGCTAGCTTGGGGAGAGACACCGGGGAGCTGTTTTTT.

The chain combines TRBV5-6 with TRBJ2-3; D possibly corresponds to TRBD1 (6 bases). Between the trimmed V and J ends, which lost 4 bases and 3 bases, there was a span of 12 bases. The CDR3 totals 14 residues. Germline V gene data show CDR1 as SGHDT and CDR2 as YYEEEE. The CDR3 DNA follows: TGTGCCAGCAGCCACAGGGCAAAGACAGATACGCAGTATTTT. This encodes CASSHRAKTDTQYF.

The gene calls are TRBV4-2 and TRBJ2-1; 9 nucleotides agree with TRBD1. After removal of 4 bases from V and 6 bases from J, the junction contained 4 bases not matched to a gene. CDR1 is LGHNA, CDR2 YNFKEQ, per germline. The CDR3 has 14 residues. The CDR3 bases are TGTGCCAGCAGCCGATGGGACAGGGTCAATGAGCAGTTCTTC. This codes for CASSRWDRVNEQFF.

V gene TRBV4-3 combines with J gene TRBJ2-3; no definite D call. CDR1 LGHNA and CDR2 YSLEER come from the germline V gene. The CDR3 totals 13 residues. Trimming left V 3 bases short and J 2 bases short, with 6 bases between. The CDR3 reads CASSQGATDTQYF. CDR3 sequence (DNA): TGCGCCAGCAGCCAGGGCGCCACAGATACGCAGTATTTT.

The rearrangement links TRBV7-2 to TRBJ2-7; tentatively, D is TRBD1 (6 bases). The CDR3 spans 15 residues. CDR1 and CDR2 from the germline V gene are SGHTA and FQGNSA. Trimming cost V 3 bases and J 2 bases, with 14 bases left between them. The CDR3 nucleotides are TGTGCCAGCAGCTTCGACCCGGGACACGCCTACGAGCAGTACTTC. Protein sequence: CASSFDPGHAYEQYF.

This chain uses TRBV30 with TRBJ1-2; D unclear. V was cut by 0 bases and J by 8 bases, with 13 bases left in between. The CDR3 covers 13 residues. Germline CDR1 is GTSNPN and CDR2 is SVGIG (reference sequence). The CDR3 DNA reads TGTGCCTGGAGTGTAGGGCAGACCACGGGCTACACCTTC. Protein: CAWSVGQTTGYTF.

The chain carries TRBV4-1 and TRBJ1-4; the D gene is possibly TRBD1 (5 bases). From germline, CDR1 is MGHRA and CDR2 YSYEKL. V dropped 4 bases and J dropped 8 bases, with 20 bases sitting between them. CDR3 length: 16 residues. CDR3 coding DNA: TGCGCCAGCAGCCCTGGAGGGAAAGGGGTGGGAGAAAAACTGTTTTTT. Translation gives CASSPGGKGVGEKLFF.